This TCR beta chain was identified in a study of blood T cell repertoires in COVID-19. V was shortened by 0 bases and J by 6 bases, with 6 bases between the two germline ends. Looked up from germline, CDR1 is LNHNV and CDR2 is YYDKDF (reference sequence). This CDR3 spans 12 amino acids. In the authors' workflow: Estimated nucleated cell counts came from reference gene primer amplification. Assay: immunoSEQ multiplex PCR; the TCRdb copy retains only in-frame clones and omits some. For V, J and clone size, that table is used; D and trimming come from the DNA. Found here are roughly 150,000 clones, 75% to 90% of them singletons; the top ten hold under 0.75%.

The V and J genes are TRBV15 and TRBJ2-7, with D unresolved. The sample taken for sequencing was peripheral blood. The receptor's source is a man aged 60 to 69 with acute or convalescent COVID-19. DNA of the CDR3: TGTGCCACCAGCAGAGAATCGGGCGAGCAGTACTTC. As protein: CATSRESGEQYF.